This T cell receptor (beta chain) came from a study of beta chain features in type 1 diabetes. As every portion of the isolated RNA was reverse transcribed, the sequencing read expressed TCRB transcripts. An average of approximately 4 million reads was obtained for naive, central memory and regulatory T cell samples. Data came from immunoSEQ multiplex PCR; TCRdb stores just in-frame clones and leaves some out. The sample holds 970,000 or so clones, roughly 17% seen once. This clone was seen only a few times. Its antigen is currently unknown. Study-level results: Type 1 diabetes patients showed fewer insertions and more deletions at VDJ junctions.

Sample: naive CD4+ T cells from blood. The TCR was taken from a woman in her late teens or twenties in good health.

The CDR3 spells CASSPFRLWDRFTGELFF. The CDR3 coding sequence is TGCGCCAGCAGTCCGTTCCGGCTTTGGGACCGTTTCACCGGGGAGCTGTTTTTT. This chain links TRBV23-1 with TRBJ2-2; D possibly uses TRBD1 or TRBD2 (5 bases each). TRBV23-1 is recorded as an ORF, its role being uncertain. This CDR3 has 18 amino acids. V lost 4 bases to trimming and J lost 4 bases, with 22 bases between them.